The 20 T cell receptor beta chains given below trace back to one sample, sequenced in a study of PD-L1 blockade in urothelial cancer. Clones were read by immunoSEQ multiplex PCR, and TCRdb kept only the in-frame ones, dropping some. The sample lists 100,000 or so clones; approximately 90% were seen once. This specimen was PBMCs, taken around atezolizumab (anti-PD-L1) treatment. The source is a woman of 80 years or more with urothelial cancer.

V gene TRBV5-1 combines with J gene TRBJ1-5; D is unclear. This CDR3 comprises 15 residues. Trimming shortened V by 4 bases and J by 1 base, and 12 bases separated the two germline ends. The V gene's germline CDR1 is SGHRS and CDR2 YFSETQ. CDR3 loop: CASSPSGGSNQPQHF. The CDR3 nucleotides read TGCGCCAGCAGCCCCTCAGGAGGCAGCAATCAGCCCCAGCATTTT.

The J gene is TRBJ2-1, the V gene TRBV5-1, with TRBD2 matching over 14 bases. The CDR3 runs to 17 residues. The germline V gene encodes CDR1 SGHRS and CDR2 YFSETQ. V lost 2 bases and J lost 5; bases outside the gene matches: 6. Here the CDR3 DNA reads TGCGCCAGCAGCTTCGGACTAGCGGGAGGTACCAACAATGAGCAGTTCTTC. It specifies CASSFGLAGGTNNEQFF.

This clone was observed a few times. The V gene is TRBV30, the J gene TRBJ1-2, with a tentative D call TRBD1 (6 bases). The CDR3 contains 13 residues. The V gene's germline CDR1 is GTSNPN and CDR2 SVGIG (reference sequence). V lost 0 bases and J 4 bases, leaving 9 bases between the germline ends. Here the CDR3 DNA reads TGTGCCTGGAGTGTACAGGGTAGCTATGGCTACACCTTC. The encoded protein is CAWSVQGSYGYTF.

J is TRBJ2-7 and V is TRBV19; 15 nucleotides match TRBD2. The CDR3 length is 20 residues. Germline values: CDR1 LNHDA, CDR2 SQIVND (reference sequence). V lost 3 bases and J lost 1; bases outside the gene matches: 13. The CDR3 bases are TGTGCCAGTAGTATGCGGGGACTAGCGGGAGGAAGGGTCGGATCCTACGAGCAGTACTTC. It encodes CASSMRGLAGGRVGSYEQYF.

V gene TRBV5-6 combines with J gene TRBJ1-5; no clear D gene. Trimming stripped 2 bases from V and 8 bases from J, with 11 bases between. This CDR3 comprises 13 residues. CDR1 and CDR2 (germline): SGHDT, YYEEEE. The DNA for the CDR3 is TGTGCCAGCAGCTTAAGGACGGGAAAGCCCCAGCATTTT. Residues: CASSLRTGKPQHF.

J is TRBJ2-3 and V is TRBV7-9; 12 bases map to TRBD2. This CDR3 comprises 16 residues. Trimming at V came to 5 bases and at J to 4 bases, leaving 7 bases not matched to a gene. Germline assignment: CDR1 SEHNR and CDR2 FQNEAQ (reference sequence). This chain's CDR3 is CASSETSGSGADTQYF. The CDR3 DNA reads TGTGCCAGCAGCGAGACTAGCGGGAGTGGAGCAGATACGCAGTATTTT.

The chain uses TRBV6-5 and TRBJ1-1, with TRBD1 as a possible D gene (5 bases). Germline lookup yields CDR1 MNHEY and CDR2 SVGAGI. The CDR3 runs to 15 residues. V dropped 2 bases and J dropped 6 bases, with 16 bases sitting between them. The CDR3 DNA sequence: TGTGCCAGCAGTTACGGGGGGACCTCGAAGGCTGAAGCTTTCTTT. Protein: CASSYGGTSKAEAFF.

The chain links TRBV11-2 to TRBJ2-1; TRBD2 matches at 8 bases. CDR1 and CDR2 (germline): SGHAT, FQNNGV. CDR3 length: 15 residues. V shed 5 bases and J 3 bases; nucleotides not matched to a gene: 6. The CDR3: CASSLRTSSYNEQFF. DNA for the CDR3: TGTGCCAGCAGCCTCAGGACTAGCAGCTACAATGAGCAGTTCTTC.

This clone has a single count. As DNA, the CDR3 is TGTGCCAGCAGCGTAGTTGCGAGCACTGAAGCTTTCTTT. This sequence encodes CASSVVASTEAFF. The chain carries TRBV9 and TRBJ1-1; D is undetermined. V was clipped by 0 bases and J by 4 bases, with 7 bases between them. CDR1 and CDR2 from the germline V gene are SGDLS and YYNGEE. The CDR3 consists of 13 residues.

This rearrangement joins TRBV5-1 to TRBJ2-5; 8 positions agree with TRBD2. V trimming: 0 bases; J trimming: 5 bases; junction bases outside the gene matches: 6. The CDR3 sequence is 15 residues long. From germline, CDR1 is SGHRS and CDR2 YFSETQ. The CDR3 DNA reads TGCGCCAGCAGCTTGGAAAGCGGGAGAAAGGAGACCCAGTACTTC. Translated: CASSLESGRKETQYF.

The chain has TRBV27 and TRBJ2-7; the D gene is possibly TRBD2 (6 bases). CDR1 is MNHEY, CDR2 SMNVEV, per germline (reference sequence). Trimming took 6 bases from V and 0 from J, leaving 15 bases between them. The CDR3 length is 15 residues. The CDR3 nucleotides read TGTGCCAGCAGACTCGGGGGACCTAGCTCCTACGAGCAGTACTTC. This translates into CASRLGGPSSYEQYF.

The chain's CDR3 is CASSLSPSYEQYF. The DNA of the CDR3 is TGTGCCAGCAGTTTATCCCCCAGCTACGAGCAGTACTTC. The chain carries TRBV28 and TRBJ2-7; D is undetermined. The CDR3 length is 13 residues. V was trimmed by 1 base and J by 3 bases, leaving 7 bases between them. Germline CDR1 MDHEN, CDR2 SYDVKM.

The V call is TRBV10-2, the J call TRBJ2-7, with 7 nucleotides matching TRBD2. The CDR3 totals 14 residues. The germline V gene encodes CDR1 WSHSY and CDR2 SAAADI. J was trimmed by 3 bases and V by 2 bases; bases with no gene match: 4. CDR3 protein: CASSEGGSGYEQYF. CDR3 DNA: TGCGCCAGCAGTGAGGGCGGGAGTGGCTACGAGCAGTACTTC.

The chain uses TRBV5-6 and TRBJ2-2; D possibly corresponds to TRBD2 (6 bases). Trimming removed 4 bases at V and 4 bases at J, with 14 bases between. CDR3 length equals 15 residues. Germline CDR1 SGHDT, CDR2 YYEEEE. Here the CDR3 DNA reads TGTGCCAGCAGCCCGGCGGGGCTAGGCACCGGGGAGCTGTTTTTT. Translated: CASSPAGLGTGELFF.

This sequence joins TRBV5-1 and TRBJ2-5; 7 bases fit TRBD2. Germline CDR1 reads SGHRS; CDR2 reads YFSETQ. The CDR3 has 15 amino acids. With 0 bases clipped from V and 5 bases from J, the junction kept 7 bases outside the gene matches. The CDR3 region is CASSLEGLQEETQYF. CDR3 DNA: TGCGCCAGCAGCTTGGAGGGACTACAGGAGGAGACCCAGTACTTC. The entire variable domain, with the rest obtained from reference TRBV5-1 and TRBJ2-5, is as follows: KAGVTQTPRYLIKTRGQQVTLSCSPISGHRSVSWYQQTPGQGLQFLFEYFSETQRNKGNFPGRFSGRQFSNSRSEMNVSTLELGDSALYLCASSLEGLQEETQYFGPGTRLLVL.

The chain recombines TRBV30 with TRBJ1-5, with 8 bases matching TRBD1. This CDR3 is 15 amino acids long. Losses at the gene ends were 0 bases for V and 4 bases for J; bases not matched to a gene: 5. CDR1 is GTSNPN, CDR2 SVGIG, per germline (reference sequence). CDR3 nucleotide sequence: TGTGCCTGGAGTGTACTACAGGGGGGGAATCAGCCCCAGCATTTT. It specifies CAWSVLQGGNQPQHF.

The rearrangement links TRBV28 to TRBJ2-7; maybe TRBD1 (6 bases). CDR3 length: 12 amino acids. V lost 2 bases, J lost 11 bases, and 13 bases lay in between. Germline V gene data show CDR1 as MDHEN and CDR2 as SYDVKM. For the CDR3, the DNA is TGTGCCAGCAGTTTAAGGGGGACAAAGGAGTACTTC. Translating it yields CASSLRGTKEYF. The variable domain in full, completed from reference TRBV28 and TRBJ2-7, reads DVKVTQSSRYLVKRTGEKVFLECVQDMDHENMFWYRQDPGLGLRLIYFSYDVKMKEKGDIPEGYSVSREKKERFSLILESASTNQTSMYLCASSLRGTKEYFGPGTRLTVT.

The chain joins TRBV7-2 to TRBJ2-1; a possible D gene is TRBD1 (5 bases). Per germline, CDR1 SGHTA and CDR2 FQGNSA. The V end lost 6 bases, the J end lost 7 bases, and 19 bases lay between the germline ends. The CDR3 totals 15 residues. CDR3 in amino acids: CASSSRVPAYNEQFF. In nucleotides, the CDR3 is TGTGCCAGCAGTTCCAGGGTCCCAGCATATAATGAGCAGTTCTTC.

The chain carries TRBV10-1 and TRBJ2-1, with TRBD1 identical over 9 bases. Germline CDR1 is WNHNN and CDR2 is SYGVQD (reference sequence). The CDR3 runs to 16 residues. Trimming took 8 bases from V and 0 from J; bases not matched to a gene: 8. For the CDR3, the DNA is TGCGCCAGCCGGGGACAGGGATTAAGCTCCTACAATGAGCAGTTCTTC. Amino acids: CASRGQGLSSYNEQFF.

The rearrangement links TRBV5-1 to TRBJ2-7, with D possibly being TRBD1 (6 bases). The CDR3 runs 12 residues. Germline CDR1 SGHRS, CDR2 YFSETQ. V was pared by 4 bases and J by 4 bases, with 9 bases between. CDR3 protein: CASSTTGYEQYF. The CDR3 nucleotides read TGCGCCAGCAGCACGACAGGATACGAGCAGTACTTC. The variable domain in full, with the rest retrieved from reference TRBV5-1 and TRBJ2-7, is KAGVTQTPRYLIKTRGQQVTLSCSPISGHRSVSWYQQTPGQGLQFLFEYFSETQRNKGNFPGRFSGRQFSNSRSEMNVSTLELGDSALYLCASSTTGYEQYFGPGTRLTVT.